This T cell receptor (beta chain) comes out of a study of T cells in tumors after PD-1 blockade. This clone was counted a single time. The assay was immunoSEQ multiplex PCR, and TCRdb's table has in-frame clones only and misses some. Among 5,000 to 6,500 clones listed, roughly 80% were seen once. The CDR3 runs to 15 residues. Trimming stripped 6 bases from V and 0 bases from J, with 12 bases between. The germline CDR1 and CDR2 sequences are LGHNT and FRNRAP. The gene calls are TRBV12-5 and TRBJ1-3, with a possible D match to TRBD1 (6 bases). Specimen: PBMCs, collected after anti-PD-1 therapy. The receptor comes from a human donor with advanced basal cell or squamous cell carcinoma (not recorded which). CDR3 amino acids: CASGPQGFSGNTIYF. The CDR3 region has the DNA TGTGCTAGTGGCCCACAGGGCTTCTCTGGAAACACCATATATTTT.